What follows is one TCR beta chain and its context. Its matching antigen is unknown. The data are from a study of molecular identifiers for immune sequencing clone quantification. Study overall: The replicates split RNA from around 18,000 or 91,000 naive CD8 cells five ways and sequenced four. General study results and limits: Clonotypes topping 20 RNA copies carried over 97% of effector molecules but under 1% of naive ones.

The V gene's germline CDR1 is SGHVS and CDR2 FNYEAQ. V was cut by 4 bases and J by 2 bases, with 20 bases left in between. The CDR3 covers 17 residues. Naive CD8 T cells underwent sorting with the CD8+CD4-CCR7+CD45RA+ definition. TCRdb used MiXCR to reprocess the PCR reads, holding one entry per CDR3 protein. The sample includes 65,000 to 70,000 distinct CDR3 sequences, 15% to 20% of them seen just once. The V and J genes are TRBV7-6 and TRBJ2-5; D remains ambiguous. The sequence was obtained from a human donor in good health. Some libraries in this study had Jurkat cell RNA spiked in. Material: naive CD8+ T cells from blood, with Jurkat cell RNA spiked in. The subset was: FACS-sorted CD8+CD4-CCR7+CD45RA+ naive T cells. CDR3 coding DNA: TGTGCCAGCAGCTATCGACCCAACCAATGGAGACAAGAGACCCAGTACTTC. Amino acids: CASSYRPNQWRQETQYF.